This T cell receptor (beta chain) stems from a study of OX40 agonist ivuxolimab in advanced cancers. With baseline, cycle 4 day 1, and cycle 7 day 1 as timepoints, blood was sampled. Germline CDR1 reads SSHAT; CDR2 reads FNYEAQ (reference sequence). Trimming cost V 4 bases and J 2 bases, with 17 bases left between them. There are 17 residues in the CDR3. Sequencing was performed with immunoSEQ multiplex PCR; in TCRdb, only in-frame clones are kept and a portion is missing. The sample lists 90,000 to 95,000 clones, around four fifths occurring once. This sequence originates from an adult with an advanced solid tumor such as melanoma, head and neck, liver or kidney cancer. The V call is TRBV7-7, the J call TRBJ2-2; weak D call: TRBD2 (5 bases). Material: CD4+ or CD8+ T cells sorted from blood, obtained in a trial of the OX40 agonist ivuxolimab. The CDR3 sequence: CASSYGVRARNTGELFF. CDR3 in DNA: TGTGCCAGCAGCTACGGGGTGAGGGCACGAAACACCGGGGAGCTGTTTTTT.